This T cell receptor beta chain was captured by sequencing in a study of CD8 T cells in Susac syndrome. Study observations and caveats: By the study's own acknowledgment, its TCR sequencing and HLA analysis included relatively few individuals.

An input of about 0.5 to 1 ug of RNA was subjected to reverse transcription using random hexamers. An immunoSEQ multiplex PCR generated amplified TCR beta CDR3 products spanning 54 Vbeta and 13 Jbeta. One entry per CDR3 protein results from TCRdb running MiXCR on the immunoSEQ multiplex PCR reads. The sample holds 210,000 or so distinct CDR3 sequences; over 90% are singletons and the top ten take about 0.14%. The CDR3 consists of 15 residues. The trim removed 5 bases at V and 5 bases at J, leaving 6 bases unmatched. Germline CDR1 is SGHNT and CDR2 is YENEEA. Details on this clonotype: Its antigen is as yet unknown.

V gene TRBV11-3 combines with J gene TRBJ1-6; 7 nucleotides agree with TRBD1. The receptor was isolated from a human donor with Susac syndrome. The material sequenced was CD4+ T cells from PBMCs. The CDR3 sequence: CASSLTGQNNSPLHF. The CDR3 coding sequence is TGTGCCAGCAGCCTAACGGGACAGAATAATTCACCCCTCCACTTT.